This T cell receptor beta chain derives from a study of T cells in Graves' hyperthyroidism and ophthalmopathy. Across the whole study: Before any treatment, at initial diagnosis, peripheral blood was collected.

In patients aged 18 to 65, hyperthyroidism was newly diagnosed, with duration under 2 months. Per the germline V gene, CDR1 is ENHRY and CDR2 is SYGVKD. The CDR3 spans 15 residues. Trimming shortened V by 6 bases and J by 8 bases, and 20 bases separated the two germline ends. Remarks on this clonotype: Its specificity is not known.

Regarding the study as a whole: It was a median about seven months before onset that the model predicted ophthalmopathy.

Amplified TCR beta CDR3 regions derived from RNA transcripts. With the HTBI primer set, the TCR CDR3 went through a first round of RT-PCR. TCRdb itself ran the multiplex PCR reads through MiXCR, one entry per CDR3 protein. Of approximately 400,000 distinct CDR3 sequences in the sample, around 14% were seen once. This chain connects TRBV10-3 to TRBJ1-5; D unclear. The material sequenced was blood. The clonotype was recovered from a woman under 40 with Graves' hyperthyroidism. Here the CDR3 reads CAISQTGRTSEPQHF. DNA for the CDR3: TGTGCCATCAGCCAAACTGGACGGACCAGTGAGCCCCAGCATTTT.